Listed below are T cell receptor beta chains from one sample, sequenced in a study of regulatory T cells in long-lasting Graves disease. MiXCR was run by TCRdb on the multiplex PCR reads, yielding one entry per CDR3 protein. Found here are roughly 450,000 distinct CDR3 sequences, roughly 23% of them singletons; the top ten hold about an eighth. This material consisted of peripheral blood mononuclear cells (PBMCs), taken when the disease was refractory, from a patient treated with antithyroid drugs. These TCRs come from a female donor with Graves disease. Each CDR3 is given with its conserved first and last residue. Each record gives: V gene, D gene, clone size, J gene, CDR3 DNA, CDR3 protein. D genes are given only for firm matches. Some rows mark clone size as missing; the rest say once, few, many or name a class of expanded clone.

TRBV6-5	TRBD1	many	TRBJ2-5	TGTGCCAGCAGTTACGGGACAGGGGCCCAAGAGACCCAGTACTTC	CASSYGTGAQETQYF
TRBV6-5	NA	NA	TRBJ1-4	TGTGCCAGCAGTTACTCGGGAAGGCAAAAGCTGTTTTTT	CASSYSGRQKLFF
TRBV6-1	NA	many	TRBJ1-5	TGTGCCAGCAGTCCCCCACCATTGGCAAGCAATCAGCCCCAGCATTTT	CASSPPPLASNQPQHF
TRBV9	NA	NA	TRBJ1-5	TGTGCCAGCAGCGTAGACCCGGGTCAGCCCCAGCATTTT	CASSVDPGQPQHF
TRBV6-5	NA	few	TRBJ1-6	TGTGCCAGCAGTTACTCGAGAGGTCTTGGGGTTAATTCACCCCTCCACTTT	CASSYSRGLGVNSPLHF
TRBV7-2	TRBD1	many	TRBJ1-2	TGTGCCAGCAGCACCCAACAGGGGAGGGACTATGGCTACACCTTC	CASSTQQGRDYGYTF
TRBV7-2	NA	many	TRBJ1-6	TGTGCCAGCAGCTTAGTAAGGGGGGGCAATTCACCCCTCCACTTT	CASSLVRGGNSPLHF
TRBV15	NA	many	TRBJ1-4	TGTGCCACCAGCAGAGATCTTACCGACCTTGAAGGAAAACTGTTTTTT	CATSRDLTDLEGKLFF
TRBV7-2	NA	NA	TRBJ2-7	TGCGCCAGCAGCCAAGATCACGGGGGAAGCTCCTACGAGCAGTACTTC	CASSQDHGGSSYEQYF
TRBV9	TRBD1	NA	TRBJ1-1	TGTGCCAGCAGCGTGAGGACAGGGGGGAACACTGAAGCTTTCTTT	CASSVRTGGNTEAFF
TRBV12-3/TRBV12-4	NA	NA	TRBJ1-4	TGTGCCAGCAGTCAACAGACAGGCCAGAGAGAAAAACTGTTTTTT	CASSQQTGQREKLFF
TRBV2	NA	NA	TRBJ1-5	TGTGCCAGCAGCCAAGGACTCGAAAGCAATCAGCCCCAGCATTTT	CASSQGLESNQPQHF
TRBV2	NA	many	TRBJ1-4	TGTGCCAGCAGTACCCCTCCGGCAACTAATGAAAAACTGTTTTTT	CASSTPPATNEKLFF
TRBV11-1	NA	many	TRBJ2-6	TGTGCCAGCAGCGTAAGGGAGTGGACCGCGACTGGGGCCAACGTCCTGACTTTC	CASSVREWTATGANVLTF
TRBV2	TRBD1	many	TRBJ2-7	TGTGCCAGCAGTGGGTACCCGGGACAGGAAGAGCGAAAAGGCTACGAGCAGTACTTC	CASSGYPGQEERKGYEQYF
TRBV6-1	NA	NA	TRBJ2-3	TGTGCCAGCAGTGATATGTCAGGGTTTTGGGGAGATACGCAGTATTTT	CASSDMSGFWGDTQYF
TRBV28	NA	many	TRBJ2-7	TGTGCCAGCAGTGCGATCGCACGAGCCTCCTACGAGCAGTACTTC	CASSAIARASYEQYF
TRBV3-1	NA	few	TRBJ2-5	TGTGCCAGCAGCCAAGAGACCCAAGGGACCCAGTACTTC	CASSQETQGTQYF
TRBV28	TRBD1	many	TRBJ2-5	TGTGCCAGCAGTTCGACAGGGGAATGGACACAAGAGACCCAGTACTTC	CASSSTGEWTQETQYF
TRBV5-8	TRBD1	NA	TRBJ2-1	TGTGCCAGCAGCTTGGGAGGATTCGGGACAGGGGGCGCGGGTAAGCAGTTCTTC	CASSLGGFGTGGAGKQFF
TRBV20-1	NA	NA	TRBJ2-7	TGCAGTGCTAGAGAAATTCTAGGGCAGGCCGTCAAGCAGTACTTC	CSAREILGQAVKQYF
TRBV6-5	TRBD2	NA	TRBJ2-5	TGTGCCAGCAGTTACGCGGGACTAGCGGGGGGGCCCTCCGGGACCCAGTACTTC	CASSYAGLAGGPSGTQYF
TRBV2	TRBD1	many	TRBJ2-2	TGTGCCAGCAGTTGGGACAGCACGAACACCGGGGAGCTGTTTTTT	CASSWDSTNTGELFF
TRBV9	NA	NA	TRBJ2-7	TGTGCCAGCAGCGTAGGGATGACAGGCGCTTCCTACGAGCAGTACTTC	CASSVGMTGASYEQYF
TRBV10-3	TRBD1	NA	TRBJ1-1	TGTGCCATCACTACAGGGGGGAGTGGCACTGAAGCTTTCTTT	CAITTGGSGTEAFF
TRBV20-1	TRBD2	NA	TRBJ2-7	TGCAGTGCTAGAGATCCAGGACTAGCGGTCGACGAGCAGTACTTC	CSARDPGLAVDEQYF
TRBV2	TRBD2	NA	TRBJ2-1	TGTGCCAGCAGAGTAGCGGGAGGGTCCTACAATGAGCAGTTCTTC	CASRVAGGSYNEQFF
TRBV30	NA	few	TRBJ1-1	TGTGCCTGGATAAGGGTCACTGAAGCTTTCTTT	CAWIRVTEAFF
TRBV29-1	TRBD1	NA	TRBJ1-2	TGCAGCGTCACCGGGGACAGGGGGCTAGGTGGCTACACCTTC	CSVTGDRGLGGYTF
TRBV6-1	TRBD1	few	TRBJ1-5	TGTGCCAGCAGTGGGGATCAGGGGGTCCAGCCCCAGCATTTT	CASSGDQGVQPQHF
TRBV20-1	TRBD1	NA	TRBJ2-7	TGCAGGGGTCTTCAGTGGACAGGGGCGTTTGGAGAGCAGTACTTC	CRGLQWTGAFGEQYF
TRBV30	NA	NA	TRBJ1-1	TGTGCCCGGAGGTCCCGAGGAGACACTGAAGCTTTCTTT	CARRSRGDTEAFF
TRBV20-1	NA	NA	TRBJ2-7	TGCAGTGCCTCATCAGGGGTCGTAAACTACGAGCAGTACTTC	CSASSGVVNYEQYF
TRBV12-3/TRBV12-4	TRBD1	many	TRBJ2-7	TGTGCCAGCAGTCCCGGGACAGGGGGTAACGAGCAGTACTTC	CASSPGTGGNEQYF
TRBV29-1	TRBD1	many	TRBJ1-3	TGCAGCGCCCGGACAGGGAGTGGAAACACCATATATTTT	CSARTGSGNTIYF
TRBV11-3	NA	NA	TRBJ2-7	TGTGCCAGCACCCGACAAAGGGGGTTGTCCTACGAGCAGTACTTC	CASTRQRGLSYEQYF
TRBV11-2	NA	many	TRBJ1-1	TGTGCCAGCAGCTTAGATAGGACTTCTGAAGCTTTCTTT	CASSLDRTSEAFF
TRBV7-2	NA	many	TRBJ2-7	TGTGCCAGCAGCTTAGCGTCCCCTTCAGTGATCACCTACGAGCAGTACTTC	CASSLASPSVITYEQYF
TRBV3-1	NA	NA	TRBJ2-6	TGTGCCAGCAGCCAAGCAGGGTCTGGGGCCAACGTCCTGACTTTC	CASSQAGSGANVLTF
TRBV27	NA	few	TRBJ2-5	TGTGCCAGCAGATCCATTAAGGGCCCCCTCCAAGAGACCCAGTACTTC	CASRSIKGPLQETQYF
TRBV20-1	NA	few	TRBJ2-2	TGCAGTGCTTCTTACGACACCGGGGAGCTGTTTTTT	CSASYDTGELFF
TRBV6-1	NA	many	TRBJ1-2	TGTGCCAGCAGCTCGGGACGGTTCTATGGCTACACCTTC	CASSSGRFYGYTF
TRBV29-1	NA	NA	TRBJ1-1	TGCAGCGTTGGGGTCGGGGCGATGAACACTGAAGCTTTCTTT	CSVGVGAMNTEAFF
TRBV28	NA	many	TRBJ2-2	TGTGCCAGCAGCCCCCTCGGGGGCGGCACCGGGGAGCTGTTTTTT	CASSPLGGGTGELFF
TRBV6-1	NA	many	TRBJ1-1	TGTGCCAGCAAATCTCGCCCAGTAGGAAAAGAAGCTTTCTTT	CASKSRPVGKEAFF
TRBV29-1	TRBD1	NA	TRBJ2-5	TGCAGCGCCGGGGGGGGACAGGGGACAGAGACCCAGTACTTC	CSAGGGQGTETQYF
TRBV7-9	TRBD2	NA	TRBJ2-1	TGTGCCAGCAGCTTAGGTTTCCTAGCGGGAGGACCCGTTCTCTCATCGGACAATGAGCAGTTCTTC	CASSLGFLAGGPVLSSDNEQFF
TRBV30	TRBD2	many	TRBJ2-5	TGTGCCTCAACACTAGCGGCAAGCCAAGAGACCCAGTACTTC	CASTLAASQETQYF
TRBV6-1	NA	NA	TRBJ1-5	TGTGCCAGCAAGAACAGGGCCAGTCAGCCCCAGCATTTT	CASKNRASQPQHF
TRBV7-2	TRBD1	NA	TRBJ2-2	TGTGCCAGCAGCCGGGACAGTACCATTACCGGGGAGCTGTTTTTT	CASSRDSTITGELFF
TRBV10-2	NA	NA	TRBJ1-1	TGCGCCAGCAGGTCGGGACTGAACACTGAAGCTTTCTTT	CASRSGLNTEAFF